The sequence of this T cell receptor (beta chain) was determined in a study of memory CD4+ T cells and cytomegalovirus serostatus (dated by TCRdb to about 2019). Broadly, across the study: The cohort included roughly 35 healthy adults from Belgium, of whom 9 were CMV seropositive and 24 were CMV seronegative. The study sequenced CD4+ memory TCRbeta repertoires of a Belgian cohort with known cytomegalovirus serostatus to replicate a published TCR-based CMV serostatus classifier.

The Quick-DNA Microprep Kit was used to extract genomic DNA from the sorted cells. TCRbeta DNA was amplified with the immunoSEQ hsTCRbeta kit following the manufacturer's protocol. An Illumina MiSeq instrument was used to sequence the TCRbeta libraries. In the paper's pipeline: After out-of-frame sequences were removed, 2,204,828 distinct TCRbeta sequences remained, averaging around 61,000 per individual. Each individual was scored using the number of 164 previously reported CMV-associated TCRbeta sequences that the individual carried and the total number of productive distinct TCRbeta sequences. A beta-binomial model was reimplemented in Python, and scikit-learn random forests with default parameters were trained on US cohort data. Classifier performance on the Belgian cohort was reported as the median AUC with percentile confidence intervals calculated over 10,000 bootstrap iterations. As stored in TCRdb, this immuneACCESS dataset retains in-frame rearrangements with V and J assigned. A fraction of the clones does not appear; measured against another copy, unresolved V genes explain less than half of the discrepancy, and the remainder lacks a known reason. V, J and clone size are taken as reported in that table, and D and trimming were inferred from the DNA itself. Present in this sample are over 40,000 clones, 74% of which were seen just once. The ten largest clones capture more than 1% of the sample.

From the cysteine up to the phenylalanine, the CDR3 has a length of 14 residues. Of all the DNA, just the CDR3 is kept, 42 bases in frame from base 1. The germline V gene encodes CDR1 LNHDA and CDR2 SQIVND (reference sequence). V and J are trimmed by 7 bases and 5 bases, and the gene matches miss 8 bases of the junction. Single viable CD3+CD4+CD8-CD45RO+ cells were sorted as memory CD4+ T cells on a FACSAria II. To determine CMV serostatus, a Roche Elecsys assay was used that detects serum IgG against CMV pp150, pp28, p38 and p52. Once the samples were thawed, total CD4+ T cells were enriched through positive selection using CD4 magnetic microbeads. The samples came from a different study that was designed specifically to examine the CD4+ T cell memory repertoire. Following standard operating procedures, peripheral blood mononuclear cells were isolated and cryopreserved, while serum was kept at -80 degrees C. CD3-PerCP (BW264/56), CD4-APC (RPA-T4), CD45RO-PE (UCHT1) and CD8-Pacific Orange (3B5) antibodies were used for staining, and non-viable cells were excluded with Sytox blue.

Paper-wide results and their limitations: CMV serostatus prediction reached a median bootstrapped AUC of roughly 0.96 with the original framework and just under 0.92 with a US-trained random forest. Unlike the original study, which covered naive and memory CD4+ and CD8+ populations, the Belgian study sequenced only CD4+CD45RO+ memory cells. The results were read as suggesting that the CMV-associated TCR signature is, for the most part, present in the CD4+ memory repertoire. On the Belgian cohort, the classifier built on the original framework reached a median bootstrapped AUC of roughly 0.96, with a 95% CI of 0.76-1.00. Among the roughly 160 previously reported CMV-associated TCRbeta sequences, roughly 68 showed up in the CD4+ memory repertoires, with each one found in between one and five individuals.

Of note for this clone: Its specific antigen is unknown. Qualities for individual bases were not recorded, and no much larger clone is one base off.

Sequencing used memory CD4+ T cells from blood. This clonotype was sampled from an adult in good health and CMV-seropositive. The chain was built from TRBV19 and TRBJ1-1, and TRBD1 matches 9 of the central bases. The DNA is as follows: TGTGCCAGTACCCCGGGACAGGGAGTAACTGAAGCTTTCTTT. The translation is CASTPGQGVTEAFF. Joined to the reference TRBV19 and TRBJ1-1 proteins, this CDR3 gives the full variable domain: DGGITQSPKYLFRKEGQNVTLSCEQNLNHDAMYWYRQDPGQGLRLIYYSQIVNDFQKGDIAEGYSVSREKKESFPLTVTSAQKNPTAFYLCASTPGQGVTEAFFGQGTRLTVV.